These 5 T cell receptor beta chains share one sample of origin, sequenced in a study of Tregs in tolerant kidney transplant recipients. Assay: immunoSEQ multiplex PCR; the TCRdb copy retains only in-frame clones and omits some. With under 35,000 clones in the sample, the ten largest clones hold around an eighth. The sequences come from CD8+ T cells from blood, collected before the transplant. The receptors originated from a human donor who received a combined kidney and bone marrow transplant.

The DNA read from the CDR3 is TGTGCCAGCAGCTTAGTCTCCAGAGAATACAATGAG. It specifies CASSLVSREYNE. The complete CDR3 protein is CASSLVSREYNEQFF. This rearrangement joins TRBV7-2 to TRBJ2-1; D not resolved. Read data end 3 residues before the CDR3 end; the end is taken from the germline J gene. Germline loops: CDR1 SGHTA, CDR2 FQGNSA. With 1 base removed from V and 4 bases from J, the gap between germline ends came to 11 bases. The CDR3 length is 15 residues.

For this clone: Read sequence stops 3 residues before the CDR3 end, and the germline J gene provides the missing end. The chain uses TRBV7-6 and TRBJ1-1, with D unclear. Trimming shortened V by 4 bases and J by 3 bases, and 15 bases separated the two germline ends. Looked up from germline, CDR1 is SGHVS and CDR2 is FNYEAQ. The CDR3 length is 15 residues. CDR3 DNA (partial): TGTGCCAGCAGCTCTCGACAAGGCTCTCACACTGAA. Encoded protein: CASSSRQGSHTE. The full CDR3 sequence reads CASSSRQGSHTEAFF.

With respect to this clone: The sequence runs out 3 residues before the end of the CDR3; the remainder is reconstructed from the germline J gene. The chain joins TRBV5-1 to TRBJ2-2; possible D gene TRBD2, 5 bases. The CDR3 length is 16 residues. Looked up from germline, CDR1 is SGHRS and CDR2 is YFSETQ. V lost 0 bases and J lost 6, with 15 bases in between. Incomplete CDR3 DNA: TGCGCCAGCAGCTTGGGACCAGATTGGCGGGCCGGGGAG. Its translation is CASSLGPDWRAGE. Given in full, the CDR3 is CASSLGPDWRAGELFF. Full variable domain (outside the CDR3, taken from reference TRBV5-1 and TRBJ2-2): KAGVTQTPRYLIKTRGQQVTLSCSPISGHRSVSWYQQTPGQGLQFLFEYFSETQRNKGNFPGRFSGRQFSNSRSEMNVSTLELGDSALYLCASSLGPDWRAGELFFGEGSRLTVL.

In regard to this clone: The read terminates 3 residues ahead of where the CDR3 ends, so the germline J gene completes it. The genes are TRBV19 and TRBJ1-5; possible D gene TRBD1, 5 bases. The V end was cut by 5 bases, the J end by 3 bases, with 11 bases between. The CDR3 spans 14 residues. In germline, CDR1 is LNHDA, CDR2 SQIVND (reference sequence). CDR3 DNA, as far as it was read: TGTGCCAGTAGTCAGCAGGGCGTCAATCAGCCC. Its protein is CASSQQGVNQP. In full, the CDR3 reads CASSQQGVNQPQHF. Looking up the rest from reference TRBV19 and TRBJ1-5 gives the full variable domain: DGGITQSPKYLFRKEGQNVTLSCEQNLNHDAMYWYRQDPGQGLRLIYYSQIVNDFQKGDIAEGYSVSREKKESFPLTVTSAQKNPTAFYLCASSQQGVNQPQHFGDGTRLSIL.

Details on this clone: The CDR3 end is not reached by the read, which stops 3 residues before it; the germline J gene fills it in. The J gene is TRBJ2-7, the V gene TRBV2, with 12 bases that match TRBD2. Germline V gene data show CDR1 as SNHLY and CDR2 as FYNNEI. Losses at the gene ends were 8 bases for V and 3 bases for J; bases not matched to a gene: 5. The CDR3 contains 14 residues. The CDR3 sequence is CASLTSGSFYEQYF. The CDR3 DNA, read in part, is TGTGCCAGCTTGACTAGCGGGAGCTTCTACGAG.